This TCR beta chain was recovered during a study of blood T cell repertoires in COVID-19. Turning to the study itself: Sources were T cells, B-cell-depleted T cells, or PBMCs; the material itself was cDNA or gDNA.

TCRdb's copy holds only in-frame clones and misses some; the assay was immunoSEQ multiplex PCR. The repertoire includes a few hundred thousand clones, 80% to 90% of them detected once, and under 2.5% sits in the top ten. Recruits, aged about 18 to 95 years, lived in 25 or so US areas. Recovered status in Cohort 3 required two negative PCRs, clearance, or symptom resolution. In this sample, this clone turned up a few times. The ends lost 0 bases at V and 2 bases at J; junction bases unmatched: 7. This CDR3 is 17 amino acids long. Germline V gene data show CDR1 as SGDLS and CDR2 as YYNGEE. V is TRBV9 and J is TRBJ1-5; TRBD1 agrees at 8 bases. This receptor was taken from a young man who had recovered from COVID-19. Sample: PBMCs or T cells enriched from blood (not recorded which). CDR3 sequence reads: CASSVESGTGRNQPQHF. The CDR3 DNA sequence: TGTGCCAGCAGCGTAGAGAGTGGGACAGGCCGCAATCAGCCCCAGCATTTT.